This T cell receptor (beta chain) is from a study of vaccination and CD4 T cells after COVID-19. Treatment noted: roughly 10-day PBMC culture with coronavirus spike peptide pools or control peptides (ViraFEST assay). Under the ViraFEST approach, antigen-specific T cells were expanded with peptide pools and TCRs subsequently sequenced. Sequenced with the Oncomine TCR Beta short-read assay was DNA taken from cultured CD4+ T cells. The genomic DNA was obtained from cultured CD4+ T cells by extraction with the QIAamp micro DNA kit. One entry per CDR3 protein results from TCRdb running MiXCR on the PCR reads. The table includes approximately 3,200 distinct CDR3 sequences, about 79% detected once. The CDR3 has 14 amino acids. Per germline, CDR1 SNHLY and CDR2 FYNNEI. Germline trimming cut 6 bases from V and 3 bases from J; bases unmatched to any gene: 2. Study results and caveats: Median reactive clonotypes, those recognizing SARS-CoV-2, rose from about 22 to 38, not significantly. Spike mono-reactivity was found in 304 of 307 vaccine-specific clones from convalescent patients.

This clonotype was counted a few times. Its antigen is still unknown. The clonotype comes from a human donor who had recovered from COVID-19. The specimen sequenced was CD4+ T cells from blood, cultured in vitro. The gene calls are TRBV2 and TRBJ2-2, with 9 bases fitting TRBD2. The CDR3 region has the DNA TGTGCCAGCAGCGGGACTAGCTACACCGGGGAGCTGTTTTTT. Translated, it gives CASSGTSYTGELFF. Full variable domain (missing parts from reference TRBV2 and TRBJ2-2): EPEVTQTPSHQVTQMGQEVILRCVPISNHLYFYWYRQILGQKVEFLVSFYNNEISEKSEIFDDQFSVERPDGSNFTLKIRSTKLEDSAMYFCASSGTSYTGELFFGEGSRLTVL.